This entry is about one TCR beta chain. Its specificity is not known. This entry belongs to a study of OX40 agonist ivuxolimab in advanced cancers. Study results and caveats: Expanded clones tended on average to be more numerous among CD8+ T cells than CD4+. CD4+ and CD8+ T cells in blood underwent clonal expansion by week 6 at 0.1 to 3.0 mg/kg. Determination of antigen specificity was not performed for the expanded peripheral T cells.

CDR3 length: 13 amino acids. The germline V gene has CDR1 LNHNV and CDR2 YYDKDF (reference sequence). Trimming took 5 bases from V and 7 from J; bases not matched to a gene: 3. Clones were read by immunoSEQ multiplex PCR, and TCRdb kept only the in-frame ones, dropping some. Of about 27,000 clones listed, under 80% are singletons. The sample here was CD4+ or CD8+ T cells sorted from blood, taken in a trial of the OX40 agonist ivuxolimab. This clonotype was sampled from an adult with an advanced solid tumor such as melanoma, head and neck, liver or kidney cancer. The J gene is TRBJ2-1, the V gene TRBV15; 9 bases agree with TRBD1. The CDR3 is CATSAGQGNEQFF. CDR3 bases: TGTGCCACCAGCGCGGGACAGGGAAATGAGCAGTTCTTC.